This T cell receptor beta chain was observed in a study of Graves' ophthalmopathy and Graves' hyperthyroidism. Clinical symptoms, serum thyroxine, TRAb, thyroid ultrasound and orbital computed tomography determined diagnosis. There are many counts of this clonotype. Amplification of the TCR beta CDR3 regions used RNA transcripts (as template). First-round RT-PCR employed HTBI primers, with a second-round multiplex PCR after it. Via MiXCR, TCRdb re-called the multiplex PCR reads, giving one row per CDR3 protein. The sample shows around 1.1 million distinct CDR3 sequences, 35% to 45% of them seen only once. Germline V gene data show CDR1 as DFQATT and CDR2 as SNEGSKA (reference sequence). This CDR3 is built from 14 residues. V was cut by 1 base and J by 4 bases, with 13 bases left in between.

This rearrangement joins TRBV20-1 to TRBJ1-1; D uncertain. This sequence originates from an adult man with Graves' hyperthyroidism. Sequenced: peripheral blood or thyroid tissue (not recorded which). The CDR3 here is CSARGLPFGTEAFF. The CDR3 DNA is TGCAGTGCTAGAGGTCTCCCATTTGGCACTGAAGCTTTCTTT.